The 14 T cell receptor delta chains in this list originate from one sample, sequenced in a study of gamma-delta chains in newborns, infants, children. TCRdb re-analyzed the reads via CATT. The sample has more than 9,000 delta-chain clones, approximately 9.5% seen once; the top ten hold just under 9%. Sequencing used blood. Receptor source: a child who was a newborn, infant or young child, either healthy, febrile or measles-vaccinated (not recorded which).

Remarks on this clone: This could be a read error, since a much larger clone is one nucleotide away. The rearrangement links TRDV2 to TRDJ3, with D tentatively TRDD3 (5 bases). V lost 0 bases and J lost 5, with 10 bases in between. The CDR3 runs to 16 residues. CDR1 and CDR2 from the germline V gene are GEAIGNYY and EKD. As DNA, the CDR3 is TGTGCCTGTGACACCCTGGGACCCCGGGACACCCGACAGATGTTTTTC. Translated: CACDTLGPRDTRQMFF.

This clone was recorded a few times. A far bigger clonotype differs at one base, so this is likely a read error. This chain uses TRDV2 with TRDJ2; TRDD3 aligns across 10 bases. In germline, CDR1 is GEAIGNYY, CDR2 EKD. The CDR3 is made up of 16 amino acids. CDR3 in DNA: TGTGCCTGTGACACCGTGGGGGATACTTTGACAGCACAACCCTTCTTT. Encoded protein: CACDTVGDTLTAQPFF.

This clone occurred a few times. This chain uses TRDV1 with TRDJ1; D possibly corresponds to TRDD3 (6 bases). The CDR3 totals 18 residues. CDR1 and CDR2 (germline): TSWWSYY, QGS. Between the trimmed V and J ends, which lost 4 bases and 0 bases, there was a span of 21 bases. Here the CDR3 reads CALGVTGRLALYTDKLIF. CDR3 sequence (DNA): TGTGCTCTTGGGGTTACTGGGCGCCTCGCTCTGTACACCGATAAACTCATCTTT.

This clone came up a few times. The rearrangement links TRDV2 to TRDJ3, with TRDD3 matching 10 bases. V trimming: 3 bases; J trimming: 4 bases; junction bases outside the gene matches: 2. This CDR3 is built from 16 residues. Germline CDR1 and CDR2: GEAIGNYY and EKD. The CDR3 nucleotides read TGTGCCTGTGACGTACTGGGGGATTGGGACACCCGACAGATGTTTTTC. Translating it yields CACDVLGDWDTRQMFF.

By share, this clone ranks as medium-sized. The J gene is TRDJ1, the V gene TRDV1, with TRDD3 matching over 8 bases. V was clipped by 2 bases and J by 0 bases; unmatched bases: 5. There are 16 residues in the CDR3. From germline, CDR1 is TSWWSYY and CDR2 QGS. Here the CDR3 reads CALGETLLGDTDKLIF. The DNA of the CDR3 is TGTGCTCTTGGGGAAACGTTACTGGGGGACACCGATAAACTCATCTTT.

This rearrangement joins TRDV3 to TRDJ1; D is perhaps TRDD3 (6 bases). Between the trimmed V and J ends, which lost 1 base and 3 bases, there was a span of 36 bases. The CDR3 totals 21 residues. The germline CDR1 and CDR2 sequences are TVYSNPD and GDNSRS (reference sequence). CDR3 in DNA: TGTGCCTTTAAAACAATCGGTGGGCCGCCCTCGTACTGGGTTCTATCCGATAAACTCATCTTT. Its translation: CAFKTIGGPPSYWVLSDKLIF.

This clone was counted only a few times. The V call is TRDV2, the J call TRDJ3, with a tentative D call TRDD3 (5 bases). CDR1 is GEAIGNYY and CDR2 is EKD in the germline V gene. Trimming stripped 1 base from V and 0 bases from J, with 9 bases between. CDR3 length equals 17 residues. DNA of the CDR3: TGTGCCTGTGACACGATACCATACTCCTGGGACACCCGACAGATGTTTTTC. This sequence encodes CACDTIPYSWDTRQMFF.

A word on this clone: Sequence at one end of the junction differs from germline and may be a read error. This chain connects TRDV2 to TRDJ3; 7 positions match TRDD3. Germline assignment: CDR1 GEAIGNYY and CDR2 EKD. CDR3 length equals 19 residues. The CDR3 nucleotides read TGTTCCTGTGACACCTTACTGGGGTATATATCCTGGGACACCCTACAGATGTTTTTC. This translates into CSCDTLLGYISWDTLQMFF.

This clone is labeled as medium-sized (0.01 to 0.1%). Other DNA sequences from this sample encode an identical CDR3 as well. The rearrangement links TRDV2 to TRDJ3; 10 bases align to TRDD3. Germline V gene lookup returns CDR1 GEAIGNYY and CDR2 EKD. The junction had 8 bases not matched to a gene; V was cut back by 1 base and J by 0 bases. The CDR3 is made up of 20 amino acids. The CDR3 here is CACDTVLGDVSSWDTRQMFF. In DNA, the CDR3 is TGTGCCTGTGACACTGTACTGGGGGATGTTAGCTCCTGGGACACCCGACAGATGTTTTTC.

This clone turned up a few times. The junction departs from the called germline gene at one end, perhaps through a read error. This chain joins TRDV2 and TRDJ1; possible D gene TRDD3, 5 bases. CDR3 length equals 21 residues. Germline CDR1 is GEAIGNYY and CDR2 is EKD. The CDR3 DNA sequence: TGTGCCCGTGACACTATGCGTGGGGTACGATCCCCCGAAGGATACACCGATAAACTCATCTTT. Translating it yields CARDTMRGVRSPEGYTDKLIF.

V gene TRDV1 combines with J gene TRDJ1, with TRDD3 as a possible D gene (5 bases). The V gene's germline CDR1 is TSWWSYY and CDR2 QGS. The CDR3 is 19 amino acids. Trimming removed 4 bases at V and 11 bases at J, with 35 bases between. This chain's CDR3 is CALGGLYGRGTSGVKGLIF. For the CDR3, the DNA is TGTGCTCTTGGGGGACTCTACGGTCGGGGTACTTCGGGGGTCAAAGGGCTCATCTTT.

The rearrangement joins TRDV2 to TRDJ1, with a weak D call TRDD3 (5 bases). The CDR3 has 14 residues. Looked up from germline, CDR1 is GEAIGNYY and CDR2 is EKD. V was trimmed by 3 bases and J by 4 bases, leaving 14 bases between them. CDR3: CACDGWGGDDKLIF. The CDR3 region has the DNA TGTGCCTGTGACGGGTGGGGAGGGGACGATAAACTCATCTTT.

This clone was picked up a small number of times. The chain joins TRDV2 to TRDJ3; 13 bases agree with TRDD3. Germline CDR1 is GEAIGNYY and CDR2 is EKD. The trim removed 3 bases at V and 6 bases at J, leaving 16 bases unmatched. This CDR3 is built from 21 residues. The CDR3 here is CACDSVLGDTRGHLDTRQMFF. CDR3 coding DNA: TGTGCCTGTGACTCCGTACTGGGGGATACGCGTGGGCACCTGGACACCCGACAGATGTTTTTC.

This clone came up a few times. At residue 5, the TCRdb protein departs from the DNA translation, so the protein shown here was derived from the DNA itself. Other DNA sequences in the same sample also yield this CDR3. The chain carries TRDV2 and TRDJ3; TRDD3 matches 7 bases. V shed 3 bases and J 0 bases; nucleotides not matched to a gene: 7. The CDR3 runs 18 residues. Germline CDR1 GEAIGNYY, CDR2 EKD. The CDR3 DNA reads TGTGCCTGTGACTCCACTGGGGCAAGCTCCTGGGACACCCGACAGATGTTTTTC. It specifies CACDSTGASSWDTRQMFF.